The 18 T cell receptor beta chains below were found in one sample sequenced in a study of cytomegalovirus exposure and HLA in healthy donors. The PCR was carried out with 60 Vbeta primers and 13 Jbeta primers. Clones were sequenced by immunoSEQ multiplex PCR, and TCRdb holds only the in-frame ones, with some missing. The data hold 110,000 to 150,000 clones, with around 79% observed a single time. Material for sequencing was PBMCs. These receptors were obtained from a woman aged 50 to 60 in good health and CMV-seropositive.

The CDR3 loop is CASSRSGQGPGNTIYF. For the CDR3, the DNA is TGTGCCAGCAGTAGATCGGGACAGGGGCCTGGAAACACCATATATTTT. The rearrangement uses TRBV6-6 and TRBJ1-3; 10 bases line up with TRBD1. V lost 5 bases and J lost 2; bases outside the gene matches: 6. CDR1 is MNHNY, CDR2 SVGAGI, per germline (reference sequence). The CDR3 spans 16 residues.

This rearrangement joins TRBV9 to TRBJ2-3, with TRBD2 matching over 9 bases. J lost 4 bases, V lost 0 bases, and 6 bases had no gene match. CDR3 length equals 16 residues. Per germline, CDR1 SGDLS and CDR2 YYNGEE. The chain's CDR3 is CASSVAASGVPDTQYF. The CDR3 coding sequence is TGTGCCAGCAGCGTAGCGGCTAGCGGGGTTCCAGATACGCAGTATTTT.

V gene TRBV27 combines with J gene TRBJ2-7, with 11 bases aligning to TRBD2. CDR1 and CDR2 from the germline V gene are MNHEY and SMNVEV (reference sequence). This CDR3 region has 17 residues. After removal of 8 bases from V and 0 bases from J, the junction contained 12 bases not matched to a gene. CDR3 DNA: TGTGCCAGCGGCCTAGCGGGGGGACCCGCGAGCTCCTACGAGCAGTACTTC. This translates into CASGLAGGPASSYEQYF.

This chain joins TRBV5-4 and TRBJ1-1; 7 nucleotides line up with TRBD1. With 0 bases clipped from V and 11 bases from J, the junction kept 4 bases outside the gene matches. Germline loops: CDR1 SGHNT, CDR2 YYREEE (reference sequence). The CDR3 totals 12 residues. CDR3 coding DNA: TGTGCCAGCAGCTTGGTACAGGGGAGGGCTTTCTTT. Protein product: CASSLVQGRAFF.

The J gene is TRBJ2-1, the V gene TRBV5-4, with 12 bases matching TRBD2. The CDR3 loop spans 14 amino acids. J was trimmed by 10 bases and V by 0 bases; bases with no gene match: 2. CDR1 is SGHNT, CDR2 YYREEE, per germline (reference sequence). The CDR3 sequence is CASSLGLAGGEQFF. The CDR3 DNA reads TGTGCCAGCAGCTTGGGGCTAGCGGGGGGGGAGCAGTTCTTC. The whole variable domain, remainder taken from reference TRBV5-4 and TRBJ2-1, is ETGVTQSPTHLIKTRGQQVTLRCSSQSGHNTVSWYQQALGQGPQFIFQYYREEENGRGNFPPRFSGLQFPNYSSELNVNALELDDSALYLCASSLGLAGGEQFFGPGTRLTVL.

The chain joins TRBV27 to TRBJ1-6; no firm D call. Germline V gene lookup returns CDR1 MNHEY and CDR2 SMNVEV (reference sequence). The V end was cut by 3 bases, the J end by 6 bases, with 9 bases between. The CDR3 totals 14 residues. Here the CDR3 DNA reads TGTGCCAGCAGTTTTGGGGAGGGTAATTCACCCCTCCACTTT. This translates into CASSFGEGNSPLHF.

The CDR3 loop is CASSLEKRGGLALSYEQYF. DNA of the CDR3: TGTGCCAGCAGCTTAGAAAAGCGGGGGGGCCTGGCCCTTTCCTACGAGCAGTACTTC. The chain couples TRBV7-9 to TRBJ2-7; TRBD2 matches at 10 bases. Per germline, CDR1 SEHNR and CDR2 FQNEAQ (reference sequence). After removal of 1 base from V and 1 base from J, the junction contained 13 bases not matched to a gene. The CDR3 length is 19 residues. Supplemented by reference TRBV7-9 and TRBJ2-7, the full variable domain reads DTGVSQNPRHKITKRGQNVTFRCDPISEHNRLYWYRQTLGQGPEFLTYFQNEAQLEKSRLLSDRFSAERPKGSFSTLEIQRTEQGDSAMYLCASSLEKRGGLALSYEQYFGPGTRLTVT.

A single count supports this clone. The chain employs TRBV5-1 and TRBJ2-5; TRBD2 might be the D (6 bases). Trimming stripped 7 bases from V and 1 base from J, with 14 bases between. Germline V CDR1 and CDR2: SGHRS, YFSETQ. This CDR3 has 14 residues. CDR3 protein: CASGARDFQETQYF. The CDR3 nucleotides are TGCGCCAGCGGGGCTCGGGACTTCCAAGAGACCCAGTACTTC. The entire variable domain, with the rest obtained from reference TRBV5-1 and TRBJ2-5, is as follows: KAGVTQTPRYLIKTRGQQVTLSCSPISGHRSVSWYQQTPGQGLQFLFEYFSETQRNKGNFPGRFSGRQFSNSRSEMNVSTLELGDSALYLCASGARDFQETQYFGPGTRLLVL.

This clone appeared a few times. J is TRBJ2-5 and V is TRBV7-2; D is possibly TRBD2 (5 bases). This CDR3 has 17 amino acids. Trimming took off 1 base at V and 1 base at J, with 16 bases between the two ends. CDR1 and CDR2 from the germline V gene are SGHTA and FQGNSA. The CDR3 DNA reads TGTGCCAGCAGCTTAGGGGGTCGAGGGAGCGGCCAAGAGACCCAGTACTTC. It yields the protein CASSLGGRGSGQETQYF.

The chain combines TRBV11-2 with TRBJ2-4; 11 bases match TRBD1. V trimming: 8 bases; J trimming: 3 bases; junction bases outside the gene matches: 9. This CDR3 contains 16 residues. Germline V gene data show CDR1 as SGHAT and CDR2 as FQNNGV. CDR3 nucleotides: TGTGCCAGCCGGACAGGGGGCCTCCTGGGCAAAAACATTCAGTACTTC. As protein: CASRTGGLLGKNIQYF.

The J gene is TRBJ2-3, the V gene TRBV7-3, with 9 bases that match TRBD2. The CDR3 contains 15 residues. With V trimmed by 5 bases and J by 4 bases, 7 bases remained unmatched. Per germline, CDR1 SGHTA and CDR2 FQGTGA. The CDR3 region is CASSRGAGGPDTQYF. CDR3 nucleotide sequence: TGTGCCAGCAGCCGTGGGGCGGGGGGGCCAGATACGCAGTATTTT.

The chain has TRBV19 and TRBJ1-5, with TRBD1 as a possible D gene (6 bases). Germline lookup yields CDR1 LNHDA and CDR2 SQIVND (reference sequence). Trimming removed 3 bases at V and 9 bases at J, with 18 bases between. The CDR3 spans 15 residues. The CDR3 region has the DNA TGTGCCAGTAGTATCTTAGGGGCAGGGGAACGGCCCCAGCATTTT. It encodes CASSILGAGERPQHF.

The J gene is TRBJ2-2, the V gene TRBV9, with TRBD2 matching 8 bases. The CDR3 spans 16 residues. Unmatched junction bases numbered 10, after V lost 1 base and J lost 8 bases. Germline V gives CDR1 SGDLS, CDR2 YYNGEE. The CDR3 nucleotides are TGTGCCAGCAGCGTACTCGCCGGGACTAGTACGGGGGAGCTGTTTTTT. It encodes CASSVLAGTSTGELFF. Looking up the rest from reference TRBV9 and TRBJ2-2 gives the full variable domain: DSGVTQTPKHLITATGQRVTLRCSPRSGDLSVYWYQQSLDQGLQFLIQYYNGEERAKGNILERFSAQQFPDLHSELNLSSLELGDSALYFCASSVLAGTSTGELFFGEGSRLTVL.

This clone was seen more than once but under ten times. CDR3 sequence (DNA): TGTGCCAGCAGGGCGACAGGGATTGCTGGCTACACCTTC. It encodes CASRATGIAGYTF. V gene TRBV27 combines with J gene TRBJ1-2; TRBD1 agrees at 7 bases. The CDR3 is 13 residues long. Germline-derived CDR1 and CDR2 are MNHEY and SMNVEV (reference sequence). Trimming cost V 6 bases and J 7 bases; bases outside gene matches: 8.

The V gene is TRBV7-9, the J gene TRBJ1-5; possibly TRBD1 for D (5 bases). This CDR3 has 18 amino acids. Germline V gene data show CDR1 as SEHNR and CDR2 as FQNEAQ (reference sequence). The V end was cut by 5 bases, the J end by 1 base, with 21 bases between. CDR3 in DNA: TGTGCCAGCAGCCCTAGCGGGTTGGGTAAGGGGAGCAATCAGCCCCAGCATTTT. Translated: CASSPSGLGKGSNQPQHF. Supplemented by reference TRBV7-9 and TRBJ1-5, the full variable domain reads DTGVSQNPRHKITKRGQNVTFRCDPISEHNRLYWYRQTLGQGPEFLTYFQNEAQLEKSRLLSDRFSAERPKGSFSTLEIQRTEQGDSAMYLCASSPSGLGKGSNQPQHFGDGTRLSIL.

The J gene is TRBJ2-7, the V gene TRBV5-4; a possible D gene is TRBD2 (5 bases). Trimming left V 2 bases short and J 0 bases short, with 12 bases between. This CDR3 is 15 amino acids long. CDR1 and CDR2 (germline): SGHNT, YYREEE (reference sequence). Here the CDR3 reads CASSFDTDYSYEQYF. In DNA form, the CDR3 reads TGTGCCAGCAGCTTTGACACCGACTACTCCTACGAGCAGTACTTC.

The sample holds one count of this clone. Given the absence of the conserved phenylalanine or tryptophan at the CDR3 end, a read error is likely. The chain carries TRBV7-2 and TRBJ2-7; 8 positions agree with TRBD1. After removal of 0 bases from V and 0 bases from J, the junction contained 13 bases not matched to a gene. The CDR3 extends over 19 amino acids. Looked up from germline, CDR1 is SGHTA and CDR2 is FQGNSA. The CDR3 here is CASSLAPGQALTHSYEQYL. The CDR3 nucleotides read TGTGCCAGCAGCTTAGCCCCGGGACAGGCCCTTACTCACTCCTACGAGCAGTACCTC.

In DNA form, the CDR3 reads TGCGCCAGCAGCTCAAACGGGGAGTCCTACAATGAGCAGTTCTTC. It is translated as CASSSNGESYNEQFF. The V and J genes are TRBV5-1 and TRBJ2-1; weak D call: TRBD2 (5 bases). V gave up 3 bases and J gave up 1 base, with 11 bases separating them. The CDR3 runs 15 residues. Per the germline V gene, CDR1 is SGHRS and CDR2 is YFSETQ.